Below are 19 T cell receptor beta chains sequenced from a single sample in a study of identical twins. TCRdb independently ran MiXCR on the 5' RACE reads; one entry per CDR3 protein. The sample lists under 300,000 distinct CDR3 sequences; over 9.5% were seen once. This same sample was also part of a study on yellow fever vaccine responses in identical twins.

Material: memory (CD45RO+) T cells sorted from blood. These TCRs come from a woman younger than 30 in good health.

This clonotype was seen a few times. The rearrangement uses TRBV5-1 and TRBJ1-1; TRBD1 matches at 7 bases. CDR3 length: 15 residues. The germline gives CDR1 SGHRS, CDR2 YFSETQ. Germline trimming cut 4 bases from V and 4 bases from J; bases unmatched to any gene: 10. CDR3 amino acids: CASSRDGQAGTEAFF. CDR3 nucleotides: TGCGCCAGCAGCAGGGATGGACAGGCGGGCACTGAAGCTTTCTTT.

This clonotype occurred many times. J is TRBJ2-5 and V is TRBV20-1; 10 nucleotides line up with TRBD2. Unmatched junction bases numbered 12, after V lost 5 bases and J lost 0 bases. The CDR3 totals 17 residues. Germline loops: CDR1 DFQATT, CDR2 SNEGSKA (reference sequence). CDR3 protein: CSARSRTSGPYQETQYF. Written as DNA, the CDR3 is TGCAGTGCTCGAAGCAGGACTAGCGGACCGTACCAAGAGACCCAGTACTTC.

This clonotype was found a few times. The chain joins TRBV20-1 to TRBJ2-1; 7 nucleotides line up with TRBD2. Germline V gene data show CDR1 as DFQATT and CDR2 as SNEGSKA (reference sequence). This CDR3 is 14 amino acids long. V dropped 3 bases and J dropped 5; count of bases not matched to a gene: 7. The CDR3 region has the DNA TGCAGTGCTAGGTGGCCTAGCGGCCACAATGAGCAGTTCTTC. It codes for CSARWPSGHNEQFF.

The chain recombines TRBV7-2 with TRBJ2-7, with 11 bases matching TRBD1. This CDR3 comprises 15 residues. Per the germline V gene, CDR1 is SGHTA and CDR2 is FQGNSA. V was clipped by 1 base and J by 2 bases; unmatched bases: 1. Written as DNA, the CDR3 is TGTGCCAGCAGCTTAGGGGACAGGGGGACCTACGAGCAGTACTTC. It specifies CASSLGDRGTYEQYF.

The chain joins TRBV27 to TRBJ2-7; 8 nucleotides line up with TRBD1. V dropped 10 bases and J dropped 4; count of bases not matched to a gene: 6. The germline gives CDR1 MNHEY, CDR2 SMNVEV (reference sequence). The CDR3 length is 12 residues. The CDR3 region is CAIRDRNYEQYF. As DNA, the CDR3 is TGTGCCATCCGGGACAGGAATTACGAGCAGTACTTC.

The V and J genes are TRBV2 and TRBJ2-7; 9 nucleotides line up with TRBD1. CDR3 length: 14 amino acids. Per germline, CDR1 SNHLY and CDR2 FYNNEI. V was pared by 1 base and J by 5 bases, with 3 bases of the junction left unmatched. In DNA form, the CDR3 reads TGTGCCAGCAGTGAAGACAGGGGGCTCGACGAGCAGTACTTC. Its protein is CASSEDRGLDEQYF.

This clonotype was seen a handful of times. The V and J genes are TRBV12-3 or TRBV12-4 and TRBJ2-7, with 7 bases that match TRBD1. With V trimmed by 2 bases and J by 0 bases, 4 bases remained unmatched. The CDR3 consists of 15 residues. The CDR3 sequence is CASSLTDRSSYEQYF. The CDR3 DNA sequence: TGTGCCAGCAGTTTAACGGACAGGAGCTCCTACGAGCAGTACTTC.

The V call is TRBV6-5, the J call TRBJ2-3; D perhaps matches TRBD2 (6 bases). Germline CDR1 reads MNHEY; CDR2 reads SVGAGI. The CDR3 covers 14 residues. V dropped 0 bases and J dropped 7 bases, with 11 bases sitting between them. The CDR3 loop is CASSYSRGTNTQYF. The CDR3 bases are TGTGCCAGCAGTTACTCGCGGGGTACAAATACGCAGTATTTT.

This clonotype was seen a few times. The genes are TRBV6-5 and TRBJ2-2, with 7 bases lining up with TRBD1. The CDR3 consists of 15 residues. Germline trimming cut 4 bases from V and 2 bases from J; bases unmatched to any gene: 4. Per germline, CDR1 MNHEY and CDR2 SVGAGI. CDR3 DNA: TGTGCCAGCAGTTCTTCAGGGGGTAACACCGGGGAGCTGTTTTTT. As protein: CASSSSGGNTGELFF.

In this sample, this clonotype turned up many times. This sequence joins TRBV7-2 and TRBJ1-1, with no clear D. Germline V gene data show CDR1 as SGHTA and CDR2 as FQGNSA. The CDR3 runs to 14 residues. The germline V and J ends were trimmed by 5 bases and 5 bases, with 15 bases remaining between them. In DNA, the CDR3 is TGTGCCAGCAGCAATTTTTGGGATCGGACTGAAGCTTTCTTT. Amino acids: CASSNFWDRTEAFF.

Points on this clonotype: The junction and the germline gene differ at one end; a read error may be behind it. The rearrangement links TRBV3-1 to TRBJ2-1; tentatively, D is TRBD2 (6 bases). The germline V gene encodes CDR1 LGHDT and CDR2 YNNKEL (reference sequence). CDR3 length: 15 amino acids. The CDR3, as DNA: TGTGCCTGCAGCCAACGAGGCCTAGCGTTGAATGAGCAGTTCTTC. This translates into CACSQRGLALNEQFF.

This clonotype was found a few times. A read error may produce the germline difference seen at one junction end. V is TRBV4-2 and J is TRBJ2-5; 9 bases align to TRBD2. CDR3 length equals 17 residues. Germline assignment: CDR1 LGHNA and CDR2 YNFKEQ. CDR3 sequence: CASSPGSRIAGEETQYF. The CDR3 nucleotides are TGTGCTAGCAGCCCAGGGAGTAGGATAGCGGGAGAAGAGACCCAGTACTTC.

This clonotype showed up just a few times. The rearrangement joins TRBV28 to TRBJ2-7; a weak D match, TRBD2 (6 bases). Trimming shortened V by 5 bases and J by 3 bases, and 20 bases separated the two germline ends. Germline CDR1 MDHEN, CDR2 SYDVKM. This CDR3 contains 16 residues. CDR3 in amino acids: CASSPSGSGHGYEQYF. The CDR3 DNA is TGTGCCAGCAGTCCCTCAGGAAGCGGGCACGGCTACGAGCAGTACTTC.

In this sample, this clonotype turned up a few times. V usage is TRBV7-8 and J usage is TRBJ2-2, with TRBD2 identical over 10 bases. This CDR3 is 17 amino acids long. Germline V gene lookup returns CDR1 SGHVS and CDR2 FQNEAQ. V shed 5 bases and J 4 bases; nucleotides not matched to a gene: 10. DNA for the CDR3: TGTGCCAGCAGCCCGGGGCTAGCGGGAGTCGGCACCGGGGAGCTGTTTTTT. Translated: CASSPGLAGVGTGELFF.

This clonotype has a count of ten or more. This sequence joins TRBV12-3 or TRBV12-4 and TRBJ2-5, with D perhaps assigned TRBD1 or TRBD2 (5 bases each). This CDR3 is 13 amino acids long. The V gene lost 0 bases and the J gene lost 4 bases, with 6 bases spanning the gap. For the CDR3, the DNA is TGTGCCAGCAGTTTAGCGGGGGTAGAGACCCAGTACTTC. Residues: CASSLAGVETQYF.

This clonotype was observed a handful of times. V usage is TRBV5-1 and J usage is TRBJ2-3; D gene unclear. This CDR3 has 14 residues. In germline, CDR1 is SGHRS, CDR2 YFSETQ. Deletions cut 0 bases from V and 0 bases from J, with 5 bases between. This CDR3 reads CASSLDYSTDTQYF. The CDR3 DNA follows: TGCGCCAGCAGCTTGGACTATAGCACAGATACGCAGTATTTT.

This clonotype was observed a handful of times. CDR3 amino acids: CAISTGEEETQYF. The CDR3 DNA follows: TGTGCCATCAGTACAGGGGAGGAAGAGACCCAGTACTTC. This sequence joins TRBV10-3 and TRBJ2-5; D is possibly TRBD1 (7 bases). This CDR3 has 13 residues. Per the germline V gene, CDR1 is ENHRY and CDR2 is SYGVKD. The V end lost 5 bases, the J end lost 3 bases, and 10 bases lay between the germline ends.

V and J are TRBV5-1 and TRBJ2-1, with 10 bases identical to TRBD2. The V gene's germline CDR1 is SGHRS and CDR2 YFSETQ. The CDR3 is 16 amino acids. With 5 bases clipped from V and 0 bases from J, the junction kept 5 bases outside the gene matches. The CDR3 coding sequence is TGCGCCAGCAGTCTTCTAGCGGGGGCCTCCTACAATGAGCAGTTCTTC. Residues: CASSLLAGASYNEQFF.

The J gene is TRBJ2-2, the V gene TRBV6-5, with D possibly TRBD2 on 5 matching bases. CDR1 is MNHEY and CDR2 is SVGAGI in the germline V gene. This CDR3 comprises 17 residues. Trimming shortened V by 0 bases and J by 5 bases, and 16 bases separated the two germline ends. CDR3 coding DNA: TGTGCCAGCAGTTACTCGAAACCCGGGATCGAAACCGGGGAGCTGTTTTTT. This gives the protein CASSYSKPGIETGELFF.